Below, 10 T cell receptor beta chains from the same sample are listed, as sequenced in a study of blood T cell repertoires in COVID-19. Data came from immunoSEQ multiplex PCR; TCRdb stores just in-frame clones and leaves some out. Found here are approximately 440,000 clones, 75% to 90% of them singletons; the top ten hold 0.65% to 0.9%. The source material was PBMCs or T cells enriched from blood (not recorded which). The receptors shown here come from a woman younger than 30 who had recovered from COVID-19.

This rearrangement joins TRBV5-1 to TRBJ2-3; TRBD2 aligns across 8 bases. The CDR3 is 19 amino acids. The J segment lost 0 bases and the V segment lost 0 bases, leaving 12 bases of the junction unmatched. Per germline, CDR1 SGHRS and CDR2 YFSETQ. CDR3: CASSLVVAGLHPSTDTQYF. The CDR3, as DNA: TGCGCCAGCAGCTTGGTGGTAGCGGGGCTACATCCTAGCACAGATACGCAGTATTTT. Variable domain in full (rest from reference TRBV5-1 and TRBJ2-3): KAGVTQTPRYLIKTRGQQVTLSCSPISGHRSVSWYQQTPGQGLQFLFEYFSETQRNKGNFPGRFSGRQFSNSRSEMNVSTLELGDSALYLCASSLVVAGLHPSTDTQYFGPGTRLTVL.

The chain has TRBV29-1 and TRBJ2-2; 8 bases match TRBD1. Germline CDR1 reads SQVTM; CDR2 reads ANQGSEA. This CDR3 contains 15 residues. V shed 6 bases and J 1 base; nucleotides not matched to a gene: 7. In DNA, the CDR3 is TGCAGCGTCGGAGCCGGGACAGGGAACACCGGGGAGCTGTTTTTT. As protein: CSVGAGTGNTGELFF.

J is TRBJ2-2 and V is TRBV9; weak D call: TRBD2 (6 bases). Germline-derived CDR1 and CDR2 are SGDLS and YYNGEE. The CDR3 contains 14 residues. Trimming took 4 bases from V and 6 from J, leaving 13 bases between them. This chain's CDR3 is CASSLTRLAGELFF. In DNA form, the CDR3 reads TGTGCCAGCAGCCTCACCAGACTAGCCGGGGAGCTGTTTTTT.

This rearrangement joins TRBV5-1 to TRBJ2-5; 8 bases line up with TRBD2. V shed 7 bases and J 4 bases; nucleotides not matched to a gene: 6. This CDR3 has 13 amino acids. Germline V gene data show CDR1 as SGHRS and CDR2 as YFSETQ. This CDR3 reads CASGTRQPETQYF. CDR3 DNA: TGCGCCAGCGGGACTAGGCAGCCAGAGACCCAGTACTTC.

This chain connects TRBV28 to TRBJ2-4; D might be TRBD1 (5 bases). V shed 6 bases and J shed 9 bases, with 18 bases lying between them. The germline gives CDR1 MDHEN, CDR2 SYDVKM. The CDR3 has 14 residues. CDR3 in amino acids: CASSPRTSRVIQYF. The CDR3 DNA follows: TGTGCCAGCAGCCCCCGGACATCCCGGGTCATTCAGTACTTC.

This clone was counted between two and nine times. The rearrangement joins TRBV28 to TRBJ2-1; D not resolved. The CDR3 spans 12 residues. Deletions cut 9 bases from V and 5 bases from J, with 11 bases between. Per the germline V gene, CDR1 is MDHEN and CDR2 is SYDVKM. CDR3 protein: CASLEANNEQFF. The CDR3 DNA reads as TGTGCCAGTTTAGAAGCAAACAATGAGCAGTTCTTC.

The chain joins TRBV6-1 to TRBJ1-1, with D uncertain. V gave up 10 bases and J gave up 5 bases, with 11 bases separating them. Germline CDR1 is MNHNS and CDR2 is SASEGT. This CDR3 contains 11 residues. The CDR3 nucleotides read TGTGCCACTCAAGCGGAGACTGAAGCTTTCTTT. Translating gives CATQAETEAFF.

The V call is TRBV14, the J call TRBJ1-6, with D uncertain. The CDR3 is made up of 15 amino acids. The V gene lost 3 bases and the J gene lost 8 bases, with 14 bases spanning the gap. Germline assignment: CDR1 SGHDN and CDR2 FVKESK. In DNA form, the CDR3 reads TGTGCCAGCAGCCAGCACAGTACCACCTATTCACCCCTCCACTTT. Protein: CASSQHSTTYSPLHF.

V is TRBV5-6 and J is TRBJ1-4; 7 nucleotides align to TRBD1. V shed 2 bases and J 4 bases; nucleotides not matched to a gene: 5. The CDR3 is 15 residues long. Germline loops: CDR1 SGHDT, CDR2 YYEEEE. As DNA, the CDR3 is TGTGCCAGCAGCTTTCTGGACAGGTTTAATGAAAAACTGTTTTTT. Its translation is CASSFLDRFNEKLFF.

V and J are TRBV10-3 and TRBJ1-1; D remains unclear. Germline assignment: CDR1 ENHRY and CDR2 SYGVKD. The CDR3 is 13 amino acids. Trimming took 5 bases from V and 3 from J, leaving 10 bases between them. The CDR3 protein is CAISTGVDTEAFF. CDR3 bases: TGTGCCATCAGTACCGGGGTCGACACTGAAGCTTTCTTT.